The source of this TCR beta chain is a study of blood T cell repertoires in COVID-19. On the study more broadly: Researchers got acute and convalescent COVID-19 samples from the United States, Italy and Spain. In each case, the material was cDNA or gDNA derived from T cells, B-cell-depleted T cells, or PBMCs.

The junction had 3 bases not matched to a gene; V was cut back by 4 bases and J by 7 bases. CDR1 SGHNT and CDR2 YYREEE come from the germline V gene (reference sequence). The CDR3 covers 13 residues. Original processing methods: Estimates of nucleated cell counts were drawn from the amplification of reference gene primers. Some clones are missing from TCRdb's copy, which holds only in-frame ones; the method was immunoSEQ multiplex PCR. The V and J calls and clone size come from that table; D and trimming were worked out from the DNA. The data show about 240,000 clones, roughly 87% seen once. This sequence joins TRBV5-4 and TRBJ1-4, with 8 bases fitting TRBD1. The receptor was isolated from a man in his sixties who had recovered from COVID-19. The sample comprised peripheral blood. The CDR3 nucleotides read TGTGCCAGCAGCCGCGACAGGGGTGAAAAACTGTTTTTT. This gives the protein CASSRDRGEKLFF.